One and the same sample provided the 22 T cell receptor beta chains below, sequenced in a study of blood T cell repertoires in COVID-19. Clones were sequenced by immunoSEQ multiplex PCR, and TCRdb holds only the in-frame ones, with some missing. The repertoire holds 110,000 or so clones, 65% to 85% seen once, with less than 2% in the top ten. Sequencing was performed on peripheral blood. The source of these receptors is a man aged 45-60 years with acute or convalescent COVID-19.

The J gene is TRBJ2-4, the V gene TRBV11-3; D gene ambiguous. Deletions cut 9 bases from V and 8 bases from J, with 17 bases between. Germline assignment: CDR1 SGHNT and CDR2 YENEEA. CDR3 length: 13 amino acids. The DNA of the CDR3 is TGTGCCAGGGGTTCGAGGAACCCGGACATTCAGTACTTC. Its translation is CARGSRNPDIQYF.

The chain joins TRBV5-1 to TRBJ1-3; D gene uncertain. The V end was cut by 4 bases, the J end by 0 bases, with 8 bases between. CDR1 is SGHRS, CDR2 YFSETQ, per germline. This CDR3 has 14 residues. CDR3 amino acids: CASSRANSGNTIYF. The CDR3 DNA is TGCGCCAGCAGCCGAGCGAACTCTGGAAACACCATATATTTT.

This clone turned up a few times. The rearrangement joins TRBV3-1 (or the pseudogene TRBV3-2) to TRBJ1-1; D gene unclear. CDR1 and CDR2 (germline): LGHDT, YNNKEL (reference sequence). The CDR3 runs 12 residues. V lost 8 bases and J lost 3, with 10 bases in between. CDR3 DNA: TGTGCCAGCTCCAACAGCTACACTGAAGCTTTCTTT. Protein sequence: CASSNSYTEAFF.

The genes are TRBV7-6 and TRBJ2-1; D gene unclear. The CDR3 length is 16 residues. Germline loops: CDR1 SGHVS, CDR2 FNYEAQ. Trimming removed 1 base at V and 4 bases at J, with 14 bases between. The CDR3 loop reads CASSLDIEVPYNEQFF. CDR3 sequence (DNA): TGTGCCAGCAGCTTAGATATAGAGGTACCTTACAATGAGCAGTTCTTC.

The chain has TRBV3-1 (or the pseudogene TRBV3-2) and TRBJ2-1, with 11 bases fitting TRBD2. The CDR3 has 14 residues. Per the germline V gene, CDR1 is LGHDT and CDR2 is YNNKEL (reference sequence). V dropped 7 bases and J dropped 7; count of bases not matched to a gene: 6. CDR3 coding DNA: TGTGCCAGCACCCCGGGACTAGCGGTTAATGAGCAGTTCTTC. Translation gives CASTPGLAVNEQFF.

V usage is TRBV29-1 and J usage is TRBJ2-2; possibly TRBD2 for D (5 bases). Germline V gene data show CDR1 as SQVTM and CDR2 as ANQGSEA. Trimming pared 6 bases from V and 3 bases from J, leaving 11 bases between. This CDR3 is 13 amino acids long. The CDR3 spells CSVEVADTGELFF. CDR3 in DNA: TGCAGCGTGGAGGTGGCCGACACCGGGGAGCTGTTTTTT.

The genes are TRBV19 and TRBJ2-1; weak D call: TRBD2 (7 bases). The CDR3 is 14 residues long. CDR1 and CDR2 from the germline V gene are LNHDA and SQIVND (reference sequence). V lost 8 bases, J lost 6 bases, and 17 bases lay in between. The CDR3 nucleotides are TGTGCCAGTGGTGGCTGGGGGGGCAGCAATGAGCAGTTCTTC. Translating gives CASGGWGGSNEQFF.

This rearrangement joins TRBV12-5 to TRBJ1-1; the D is unclear. V was pared by 0 bases and J by 2 bases, with 10 bases between. Germline CDR1 and CDR2: LGHNT and FRNRAP. The CDR3 loop spans 15 amino acids. DNA for the CDR3: TGTGCTAGTGGTTTGGTACATAGCGGAAACACTGAAGCTTTCTTT. This encodes CASGLVHSGNTEAFF.

This clone was counted only a few times. This sample also contains other DNA sequences that code for the same CDR3. The chain has TRBV28 and TRBJ1-4; 7 positions match TRBD1. V was clipped by 5 bases and J by 5 bases; unmatched bases: 8. Germline loops: CDR1 MDHEN, CDR2 SYDVKM. This CDR3 has 15 amino acids. The CDR3 here is CASSLPGTANEKLFF. The DNA for the CDR3 is TGTGCCAGCAGTCTGCCCGGGACAGCAAATGAAAAACTGTTTTTT.

V gene TRBV14 combines with J gene TRBJ2-5; a possible D gene is TRBD2 (7 bases). Trimming left V 1 base short and J 1 base short, with 10 bases between. CDR3 size: 15 residues. Germline-derived CDR1 and CDR2 are SGHDN and FVKESK. The CDR3 coding sequence is TGTGCCAGCAGCCAAGCGGGGGGCCGCCAAGAGACCCAGTACTTC. Its protein is CASSQAGGRQETQYF.

This rearrangement joins TRBV5-1 to TRBJ2-5, with 8 bases that match TRBD1. The CDR3 has 16 amino acids. CDR1 is SGHRS, CDR2 YFSETQ, per germline. Germline trimming cut 0 bases from V and 5 bases from J; bases unmatched to any gene: 9. CDR3 amino acids: CASSLAPGGFSETQYF. The DNA of the CDR3 is TGCGCCAGCAGCTTGGCCCCAGGGGGCTTTTCGGAGACCCAGTACTTC.

The chain recombines TRBV2 with TRBJ1-2, with D maybe TRBD1 (5 bases). CDR3 length: 13 amino acids. V was clipped by 4 bases and J by 3 bases, with 9 bases between them. In germline, CDR1 is SNHLY, CDR2 FYNNEI. The CDR3 here is CASSGGGDYGYTF. The CDR3 region has the DNA TGTGCCAGCAGTGGTGGGGGGGACTATGGCTACACCTTC.

The rearrangement uses TRBV11-2 and TRBJ1-3, with a weak D call TRBD1 (5 bases). V gave up 6 bases and J gave up 2 bases, with 14 bases separating them. CDR3 length: 15 residues. Germline values: CDR1 SGHAT, CDR2 FQNNGV. The CDR3 loop reads CASSPMSGAGNTIYF. CDR3 nucleotides: TGTGCCAGCAGTCCAATGTCGGGGGCTGGAAACACCATATATTTT.

In DNA, the CDR3 is TGTGCCAGCAGCCTACGGGACAGCTTCTATGGCTACACCTTC. This translates into CASSLRDSFYGYTF. The chain combines TRBV7-9 with TRBJ1-2, with 7 bases lining up with TRBD1. This CDR3 is built from 14 residues. Germline loops: CDR1 SEHNR, CDR2 FQNEAQ (reference sequence). V lost 5 bases to trimming and J lost 4 bases; unmatched junction nucleotides: 7.

The chain employs TRBV13 and TRBJ1-2, with D tentatively TRBD1 (6 bases). The V end was cut by 5 bases, the J end by 0 bases, with 16 bases between. This CDR3 is 16 amino acids long. Germline V gene lookup returns CDR1 PRHDT and CDR2 FYEKMQ (reference sequence). The CDR3 is CASSRQTGLANYGYTF. CDR3 DNA sequence: TGTGCCAGCAGCCGCCAGACAGGACTAGCTAACTATGGCTACACCTTC.

The V call is TRBV4-1, the J call TRBJ1-1, with D unresolved. V dropped 1 base and J dropped 8 bases, with 14 bases sitting between them. Germline V CDR1 and CDR2: MGHRA, YSYEKL. The length of the CDR3 is 14 residues. Here the CDR3 reads CASSQVRAGSEAFF. In DNA form, the CDR3 reads TGCGCCAGCAGCCAAGTAAGGGCGGGGTCAGAAGCTTTCTTT.

The rearrangement uses TRBV4-1 and TRBJ1-3; 7 positions match TRBD1. The CDR3 extends over 18 amino acids. Trimming cost V 1 base and J 0 bases; bases outside gene matches: 9. Germline assignment: CDR1 MGHRA and CDR2 YSYEKL. The DNA for the CDR3 is TGCGCCAGCAGCCAAGGGGGTATAGGGACAGCCTCTGGAAACACCATATATTTT. Amino acid sequence: CASSQGGIGTASGNTIYF.

J is TRBJ1-3 and V is TRBV5-1; D is unclear. The CDR3 loop spans 16 amino acids. V was cut by 5 bases and J by 0 bases, with 15 bases left in between. The germline V gene has CDR1 SGHRS and CDR2 YFSETQ. The CDR3 DNA sequence: TGCGCCAGCAGGGCTAACGCAGGTTCCTCTGGAAACACCATATATTTT. It codes for CASRANAGSSGNTIYF.

This clone came up a few times. CDR3 region: CASSRGDNYGYTF. For the CDR3, the DNA is TGTGCCAGCAGCCGGGGCGATAACTATGGCTACACCTTC. This rearrangement joins TRBV3-1 (or the pseudogene TRBV3-2) to TRBJ1-2; D possibly corresponds to TRBD1 (5 bases). This CDR3 region has 13 residues. Germline CDR1 is LGHDT and CDR2 is YNNKEL (reference sequence). Trimming took off 4 bases at V and 1 base at J, with 7 bases between the two ends.

The gene calls are TRBV6-1 and TRBJ2-1; D is perhaps TRBD1 (6 bases). The CDR3 extends over 12 amino acids. Germline V gene sequence: CDR1 MNHNS, CDR2 SASEGT. Trimming pared 1 base from V and 9 bases from J, leaving 7 bases between. The CDR3 here is CASSEVGGEQFF. The CDR3 DNA is TGTGCCAGCAGTGAAGTAGGGGGTGAGCAGTTCTTC.

The chain recombines TRBV6-5 with TRBJ1-1, with a weak D call TRBD1 (6 bases). CDR3 length: 13 amino acids. CDR1 is MNHEY, CDR2 SVGAGI, per germline. Trimming took off 10 bases at V and 5 bases at J, with 17 bases between the two ends. The chain's CDR3 is CATTIGGGTEAFF. CDR3 sequence (DNA): TGTGCCACCACGATAGGGGGTGGGACTGAAGCTTTCTTT.

This clone appeared a few times. This sequence joins TRBV3-1 (or the pseudogene TRBV3-2) and TRBJ2-3; D is undetermined. The CDR3 sequence is 15 residues long. V was shortened by 6 bases and J by 1 base, with 14 bases between the two germline ends. CDR1 is LGHDT and CDR2 is YNNKEL in the germline V gene (reference sequence). CDR3 DNA: TGTGCCAGCAGTTATCAGAGACTGGGCACAGATACGCAGTATTTT. Translation gives CASSYQRLGTDTQYF.